Each of the 12 T cell receptor beta chains below was sequenced from the same sample in a study of blood T cell repertoires in COVID-19. Repertoires were generated with immunoSEQ multiplex PCR, while TCRdb's copy carries only in-frame clones and drops some. The table lists under 50,000 clones, 79% of them singletons. Input material: peripheral blood. The receptors come from a man between 65 and 85 years old with acute or convalescent COVID-19.

This rearrangement joins TRBV12-5 to TRBJ1-1, with a tentative D call TRBD1 (6 bases). The V end was cut by 5 bases, the J end by 7 bases, with 17 bases between. The CDR3 consists of 14 residues. Germline V gene sequence: CDR1 LGHNT, CDR2 FRNRAP. CDR3 bases: TGTGCTAGTGGTGCCGGGACACCGGGGAGTGAAGCTTTCTTT. This translates into CASGAGTPGSEAFF.

This chain uses TRBV7-8 with TRBJ1-2, with D tentatively TRBD1 (6 bases). V shed 1 base and J shed 5 bases, with 14 bases lying between them. The CDR3 consists of 15 residues. Germline loops: CDR1 SGHVS, CDR2 FQNEAQ. The DNA for the CDR3 is TGTGCCAGCAGCTTAGAGCGGACAGCATTTTATGGCTACACCTTC. It codes for CASSLERTAFYGYTF.

This chain joins TRBV9 and TRBJ2-7, with a possible D match to TRBD1 (5 bases). Per germline, CDR1 SGDLS and CDR2 YYNGEE. This CDR3 comprises 15 residues. Deletions cut 4 bases from V and 0 bases from J, with 14 bases between. DNA for the CDR3: TGTGCCAGCAGCCAAGGGGCTTCCATCTCCTACGAGCAGTACTTC. It translates to CASSQGASISYEQYF.

The CDR3 DNA is TGTGCCAGCAGTGGGACAGGGGGCGACACCGGGGAGCTGTTTTTT. Translating it yields CASSGTGGDTGELFF. The chain is built from TRBV6-4 and TRBJ2-2; TRBD1 aligns across 11 bases. With 4 bases clipped from V and 3 bases from J, the junction kept 1 base outside the gene matches. This CDR3 is built from 15 residues. Germline assignment: CDR1 MRHNA and CDR2 SNTAGT.

This chain uses TRBV5-1 with TRBJ2-3; 11 bases align to TRBD2. The junction had 6 bases not matched to a gene; V was cut back by 4 bases and J by 5 bases. Germline CDR1 is SGHRS and CDR2 is YFSETQ. This CDR3 has 15 residues. CDR3 residues: CASSTFLAGGDTQYF. In DNA form, the CDR3 reads TGCGCCAGCAGCACGTTTCTAGCGGGAGGAGATACGCAGTATTTT.

The genes are TRBV27 and TRBJ2-7, with 7 bases that match TRBD2. The CDR3 runs 16 residues. Looked up from germline, CDR1 is MNHEY and CDR2 is SMNVEV (reference sequence). The V segment lost 0 bases and the J segment 5 bases; nucleotides outside the gene matches: 10. The CDR3 region is CASSLSPAGSSHEQYF. For the CDR3, the DNA is TGTGCCAGCAGTTTATCCCCAGCGGGAAGTAGCCACGAGCAGTACTTC.

V usage is TRBV7-2 and J usage is TRBJ1-5, with D possibly TRBD1 on 5 matching bases. From germline, CDR1 is SGHTA and CDR2 FQGNSA. The CDR3 has 14 amino acids. Trimming shortened V by 8 bases and J by 1 base, and 12 bases separated the two germline ends. Here the CDR3 DNA reads TGTGCCAGCCAGCAGGGCCAAAGCAATCAGCCCCAGCATTTT. Translating it yields CASQQGQSNQPQHF.

This clone was counted once. The V gene is TRBV2, the J gene TRBJ2-2; TRBD1 is a possible D gene (6 bases). Germline V CDR1 and CDR2: SNHLY, FYNNEI. The CDR3 runs 15 residues. V lost 6 bases, J lost 5 bases, and 16 bases lay in between. This CDR3 is CASSQGGWDTGELFF. The CDR3 DNA sequence: TGTGCCAGCAGCCAAGGGGGTTGGGATACCGGGGAGCTGTTTTTT.

This clone occurred once. V is TRBV19 and J is TRBJ1-1; D unclear. The V gene's germline CDR1 is LNHDA and CDR2 SQIVND (reference sequence). The CDR3 extends over 13 amino acids. V gave up 2 bases and J gave up 10 bases, with 14 bases separating them. The CDR3 reads CASSIPVRVVAFF. As DNA, the CDR3 is TGTGCCAGTAGTATACCCGTGAGGGTAGTAGCTTTCTTT.

The gene calls are TRBV10-3 and TRBJ2-3; 11 bases line up with TRBD2. The CDR3 sequence is 15 residues long. Losses at the gene ends were 2 bases for V and 5 bases for J; bases not matched to a gene: 3. Looked up from germline, CDR1 is ENHRY and CDR2 is SYGVKD. This CDR3 reads CAISEVAGGLDTQYF. The CDR3 nucleotides are TGTGCCATCAGTGAGGTAGCGGGAGGGCTAGATACGCAGTATTTT.

The chain couples TRBV6-2 or TRBV6-3 to TRBJ2-7; D gene ambiguous. Germline lookup yields CDR1 MNHEY and CDR2 SVGEGT. Between the trimmed V and J ends, which lost 5 bases and 2 bases, there was a span of 4 bases. The CDR3 runs to 11 residues. The CDR3 sequence: CASSRAYEQYF. The CDR3 DNA is TGTGCCAGCAGTCGAGCCTACGAGCAGTACTTC.

The chain carries TRBV7-8 and TRBJ1-1, with TRBD1 matching over 8 bases. This CDR3 is 13 amino acids long. The V segment lost 5 bases and the J segment 8 bases; nucleotides outside the gene matches: 7. The germline CDR1 and CDR2 sequences are SGHVS and FQNEAQ. The CDR3 sequence is CASSALGDREAFF. The CDR3 DNA sequence: TGTGCCAGCAGCGCCTTAGGGGACAGGGAAGCTTTCTTT.